One and the same sample provided the 27 T cell receptor beta chains below, sequenced in a study of response to subunit inactivated influenza vaccine. TCRdb ran MiXCR on the RT-PCR reads and lists one entry per CDR3 protein. Among roughly 780,000 distinct CDR3 sequences listed, less than 20% were seen once. Sequenced here: PBMCs from blood, sampled roughly 5 days after vaccination. The receptors stem from a man in his forties or fifties who received an inactivated influenza vaccine.

The chain joins TRBV15 to TRBJ1-1, with D uncertain. V dropped 4 bases and J dropped 3 bases, with 9 bases sitting between them. The CDR3 has 13 amino acids. CDR1 and CDR2 (germline): LNHNV, YYDKDF (reference sequence). The CDR3 reads CATSNGLHTEAFF. In nucleotides, the CDR3 is TGTGCCACCAGCAACGGGTTGCACACTGAAGCTTTCTTT.

The chain employs TRBV29-1 and TRBJ2-7; no firm D call. The ends were cut back, 0 bases at V and 5 bases at J, with 11 bases in the middle. Germline V gene lookup returns CDR1 SQVTM and CDR2 ANQGSEA. This CDR3 is built from 13 residues. CDR3: CSVEDQGSHEQYF. The CDR3 nucleotides read TGCAGCGTTGAAGATCAAGGGTCCCACGAGCAGTACTTC.

This clonotype has only one observation. The J gene is TRBJ2-7, the V gene TRBV2, with TRBD2 identical over 11 bases. Trimming removed 3 bases from V and 4 bases from J; junction bases left unmatched: 5. This CDR3 is built from 15 residues. Germline V lookup: CDR1 SNHLY, CDR2 FYNNEI. For the CDR3, the DNA is TGTGCCAGCAGTGACCTAGCGGGAGGTGTGTACGAGCAGTACTTC. Protein: CASSDLAGGVYEQYF.

The V call is TRBV30, the J call TRBJ2-7; 10 bases align to TRBD1. The length of the CDR3 is 19 residues. Germline-derived CDR1 and CDR2 are GTSNPN and SVGIG (reference sequence). Losses at the gene ends were 1 base for V and 2 bases for J; bases not matched to a gene: 17. CDR3: CAWSERQGAIWTPPYEQYF. CDR3 bases: TGTGCCTGGAGTGAGAGACAGGGGGCGATTTGGACCCCCCCCTACGAGCAGTACTTC.

This clonotype has only a few counts. The rearrangement joins TRBV27 to TRBJ1-5; D is undetermined. Trimming pared 0 bases from V and 8 bases from J, leaving 11 bases between. The germline V gene has CDR1 MNHEY and CDR2 SMNVEV (reference sequence). This CDR3 is built from 14 residues. The CDR3 nucleotides read TGTGCCAGCAGTTTATCGGGAGGGCGCGAGCCCCAGCATTTT. As protein: CASSLSGGREPQHF.

This clonotype has only a few counts. The rearrangement uses TRBV7-2 and TRBJ2-1, with 10 bases lining up with TRBD2. This CDR3 is 16 amino acids long. Germline trimming cut 1 base from V and 2 bases from J; bases unmatched to any gene: 2. Germline V gives CDR1 SGHTA, CDR2 FQGNSA. Here the CDR3 DNA reads TGTGCCAGCAGCTTAGTTAGCGGGGGGACCTACAATGAGCAGTTCTTC. Its protein product is CASSLVSGGTYNEQFF.

The table lists this clonotype with a few counts. The rearrangement links TRBV7-9 to TRBJ2-1; D not certain. The CDR3 contains 16 residues. Trimming left V 0 bases short and J 8 bases short, with 17 bases between. Germline V CDR1 and CDR2: SEHNR, FQNEAQ (reference sequence). This chain's CDR3 is CASSLALTLSIDEQFF. The CDR3, as DNA: TGTGCCAGCAGCTTAGCGCTGACGTTAAGTATCGATGAGCAGTTCTTC.

This clonotype was seen more than once but under ten times. The chain links TRBV18 to TRBJ2-3, with 9 bases fitting TRBD2. The CDR3 sequence is 15 residues long. V was pared by 2 bases and J by 3 bases, with 3 bases of the junction left unmatched. Germline CDR1 KGHSH, CDR2 LQKENI. This CDR3 is CASSPASGETDTQYF. The DNA for the CDR3 is TGTGCCAGCTCACCAGCTAGCGGGGAGACAGATACGCAGTATTTT.

The chain employs TRBV14 and TRBJ2-1, with TRBD2 matching over 9 bases. The CDR3 is made up of 15 amino acids. V lost 4 bases and J lost 4; bases outside the gene matches: 5. Germline values: CDR1 SGHDN, CDR2 FVKESK. CDR3 region: CASSRAGGLYNEQFF. CDR3 bases: TGTGCCAGCAGCCGGGCGGGGGGGCTGTACAATGAGCAGTTCTTC.

This clonotype has just a few counts. The chain carries TRBV20-1 and TRBJ2-1; D is unclear. The CDR3 runs to 13 residues. Trimming left V 3 bases short and J 2 bases short, with 8 bases between. In germline, CDR1 is DFQATT, CDR2 SNEGSKA (reference sequence). The DNA for the CDR3 is TGCAGTGCTAGTCGGGTAACCTACAATGAGCAGTTCTTC. The encoded protein is CSASRVTYNEQFF.

This clonotype was observed once. This sequence joins TRBV24-1 and TRBJ1-5, with D perhaps matching TRBD1 (5 bases). Trimming stripped 3 bases from V and 2 bases from J, with 13 bases between. Germline CDR1 reads KGHDR; CDR2 reads SFDVKD. The CDR3 is made up of 16 amino acids. CDR3 DNA sequence: TGTGCCACCAGTGATGGGAGACAGACGGGCAATCAGCCCCAGCATTTT. Translation gives CATSDGRQTGNQPQHF.

This chain joins TRBV6-1 and TRBJ2-7; possible D gene TRBD1, 6 bases. The CDR3 totals 11 residues. The germline V gene encodes CDR1 MNHNS and CDR2 SASEGT. V was cut by 9 bases and J by 6 bases, with 12 bases left in between. CDR3 coding DNA: TGTGCCAGAACAGGGTTGAGCGAGCAGTACTTC. Residues: CARTGLSEQYF.

This chain uses TRBV11-1 with TRBJ2-7, with 7 bases that match TRBD1. The CDR3 covers 15 residues. V shed 2 bases, J shed 5 bases, and the junction held 9 bases outside the gene matches. Per germline, CDR1 SGHAT and CDR2 FQDESV (reference sequence). The CDR3: CASSLWKTGTNEQYF. The CDR3 DNA follows: TGTGCCAGCAGCTTATGGAAGACAGGGACCAACGAGCAGTACTTC.

This clonotype was counted between two and nine times. V usage is TRBV28 and J usage is TRBJ2-7; a possible D gene is TRBD1 (6 bases). V was clipped by 5 bases and J by 4 bases, with 18 bases between them. Per the germline V gene, CDR1 is MDHEN and CDR2 is SYDVKM. The CDR3 is 15 amino acids. CDR3 region: CASSPKGHTFYEQYF. The CDR3 DNA follows: TGTGCCAGCAGTCCCAAGGGACATACCTTTTACGAGCAGTACTTC.

The sample holds a few counts of this clonotype. The chain uses TRBV4-3 and TRBJ2-1; D is unclear. The V end was cut by 4 bases, the J end by 1 base, with 14 bases between. Germline CDR1 and CDR2: LGHNA and YSLEER. The length of the CDR3 is 16 residues. CDR3 DNA: TGCGCCAGCAGCCTCACCGGAGTAGCATCCTACAATGAGCAGTTCTTC. Its protein product is CASSLTGVASYNEQFF.

The rearrangement links TRBV4-3 to TRBJ2-1; D is possibly TRBD2 (5 bases). The CDR3 has 16 residues. V was shortened by 0 bases and J by 10 bases, with 19 bases between the two germline ends. Germline CDR1 and CDR2: LGHNA and YSLEER. The DNA of the CDR3 is TGCGCCAGCAGCCAAGACCCGGGAAACAGAATCGTCGAGCAGTTCTTC. This sequence encodes CASSQDPGNRIVEQFF.

V gene TRBV7-2 combines with J gene TRBJ2-7; D not certain. There are 14 residues in the CDR3. Trimming left V 6 bases short and J 2 bases short, with 14 bases between. Germline V CDR1 and CDR2: SGHTA, FQGNSA. The CDR3 nucleotides are TGTGCCAGCAGAGTCTACCCAATGGCCTACGAGCAGTACTTC. Protein: CASRVYPMAYEQYF.

V and J are TRBV20-1 and TRBJ2-1; TRBD2 agrees at 7 bases. Germline CDR1 and CDR2: DFQATT and SNEGSKA (reference sequence). The J segment lost 4 bases and the V segment lost 6 bases, leaving 3 bases of the junction unmatched. The CDR3 is 12 amino acids. CDR3 coding DNA: TGCAGTGCCACAGCGGGATACAATGAGCAGTTCTTC. It codes for CSATAGYNEQFF.

This clonotype was seen many times. The chain has TRBV28 and TRBJ2-3, with 7 bases matching TRBD2. This CDR3 is 20 amino acids long. J was trimmed by 2 bases and V by 3 bases; bases with no gene match: 20. CDR1 is MDHEN, CDR2 SYDVKM, per germline. In DNA form, the CDR3 reads TGTGCCAGCAGTTTCGTTCTTCGGTTGGATTCGACTAGCCTCACAGATACGCAGTATTTT. Its protein is CASSFVLRLDSTSLTDTQYF.

This chain joins TRBV18 and TRBJ2-7; D perhaps matches TRBD2 (6 bases). Germline CDR1 is KGHSH and CDR2 is LQKENI. Deletions cut 8 bases from V and 2 bases from J, with 13 bases between. This CDR3 has 13 residues. The CDR3 DNA sequence: TGTGCCAGCACGAGACTAGTTCCCTACGAGCAGTACTTC. Translation: CASTRLVPYEQYF.

This clonotype was recorded a few times. The chain employs TRBV7-2 and TRBJ2-7, with a possible D match to TRBD2 (8 bases). Trimming shortened V by 2 bases and J by 5 bases, and 22 bases separated the two germline ends. Germline V gene sequence: CDR1 SGHTA, CDR2 FQGNSA. The CDR3 loop spans 17 amino acids. The CDR3 bases are TGTGCCAGCAGCTTACGTGACAGGGTCGGGGGGGTCCACGAGCAGTACTTC. This gives the protein CASSLRDRVGGVHEQYF.

This clonotype was recorded a few times. This rearrangement joins TRBV7-2 to TRBJ2-7; no clear D gene. Germline lookup yields CDR1 SGHTA and CDR2 FQGNSA. The V and J ends lost 3 bases and 2 bases respectively, with 5 bases between them. This CDR3 has 12 amino acids. The CDR3 reads CASSFHTYEQYF. CDR3 coding DNA: TGTGCCAGCAGCTTTCACACCTACGAGCAGTACTTC.

The CDR3 bases are TGTGCCAGCGCTACTAAGGCCTACAATGAGCAGTTCTTC. It specifies CASATKAYNEQFF. The chain employs TRBV2 and TRBJ2-1; D gene unclear. This CDR3 region has 13 residues. The germline V gene has CDR1 SNHLY and CDR2 FYNNEI. V was cut by 8 bases and J by 2 bases, with 10 bases left in between. Full variable domain (rest looked up from reference TRBV2 and TRBJ2-1): EPEVTQTPSHQVTQMGQEVILRCVPISNHLYFYWYRQILGQKVEFLVSFYNNEISEKSEIFDDQFSVERPDGSNFTLKIRSTKLEDSAMYFCASATKAYNEQFFGPGTRLTVL.

V and J are TRBV5-1 and TRBJ2-3; 13 bases are a match to TRBD2. Germline V CDR1 and CDR2: SGHRS, YFSETQ. The CDR3 totals 14 residues. The V and J ends lost 3 bases and 6 bases, in that order; junction bases with no gene match: 1. This chain's CDR3 is CASSSTSGGDTQYF. The CDR3 DNA sequence: TGCGCCAGCAGCTCGACTAGCGGGGGGGATACGCAGTATTTT.

This clonotype was detected only a few times. The V gene is TRBV7-9, the J gene TRBJ2-3; D unclear. CDR3 length: 15 residues. Deletions cut 4 bases from V and 4 bases from J, with 15 bases between. Germline lookup yields CDR1 SEHNR and CDR2 FQNEAQ (reference sequence). In DNA form, the CDR3 reads TGTGCCAGCAGCTCCCCGGCTGGGCCCGCAGATACGCAGTATTTT. Amino acids: CASSSPAGPADTQYF.

This clonotype showed up just a few times. DNA for the CDR3: TGCGCCAGCAGCGCCAGCCCGGCGGGAGGGCCGAAGAATGAGCAGTTCTTC. It yields the protein CASSASPAGGPKNEQFF. The genes are TRBV4-1 and TRBJ2-1; 9 bases agree with TRBD2. CDR3 length: 17 residues. Germline V gene data show CDR1 as MGHRA and CDR2 as YSYEKL. Unmatched junction bases numbered 15, after V lost 5 bases and J lost 7 bases.

This clonotype has just a few counts. The chain combines TRBV20-1 with TRBJ2-7; 11 nucleotides agree with TRBD2. The germline gives CDR1 DFQATT, CDR2 SNEGSKA (reference sequence). The CDR3 totals 12 residues. V was pared by 6 bases and J by 7 bases, with 5 bases of the junction left unmatched. CDR3 DNA sequence: TGCAGTGCAACTAGCGGGAGTTGGGAGCAGTACTTC. Protein product: CSATSGSWEQYF.